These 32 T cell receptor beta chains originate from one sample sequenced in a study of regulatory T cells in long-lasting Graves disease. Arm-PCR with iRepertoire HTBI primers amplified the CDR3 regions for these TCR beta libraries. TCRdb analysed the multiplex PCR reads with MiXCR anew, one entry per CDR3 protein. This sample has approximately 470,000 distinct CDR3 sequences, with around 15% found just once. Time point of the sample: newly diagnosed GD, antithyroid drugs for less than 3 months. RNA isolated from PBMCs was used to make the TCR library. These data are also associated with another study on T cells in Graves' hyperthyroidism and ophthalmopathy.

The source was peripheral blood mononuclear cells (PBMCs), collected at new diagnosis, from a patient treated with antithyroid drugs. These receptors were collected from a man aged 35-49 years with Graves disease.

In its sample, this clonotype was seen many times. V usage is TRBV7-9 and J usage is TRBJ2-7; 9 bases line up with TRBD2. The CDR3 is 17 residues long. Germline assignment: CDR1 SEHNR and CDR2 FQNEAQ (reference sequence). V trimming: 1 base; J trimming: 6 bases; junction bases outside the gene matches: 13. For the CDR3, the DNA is TGTGCCAGCAGCTTAGTTAGCGGGAGCGATTCAGGGGTCGAGCAGTACTTC. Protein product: CASSLVSGSDSGVEQYF.

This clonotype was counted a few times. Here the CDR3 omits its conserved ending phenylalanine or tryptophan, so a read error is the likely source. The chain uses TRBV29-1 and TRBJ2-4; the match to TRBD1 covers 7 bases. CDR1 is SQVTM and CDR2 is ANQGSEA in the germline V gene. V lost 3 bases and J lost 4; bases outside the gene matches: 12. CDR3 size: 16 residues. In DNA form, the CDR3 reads TGCAGCGTTGAGTCGAGGGGGCTACTCATGAAAAACATTCAGTACTCC. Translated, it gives CSVESRGLLMKNIQYS.

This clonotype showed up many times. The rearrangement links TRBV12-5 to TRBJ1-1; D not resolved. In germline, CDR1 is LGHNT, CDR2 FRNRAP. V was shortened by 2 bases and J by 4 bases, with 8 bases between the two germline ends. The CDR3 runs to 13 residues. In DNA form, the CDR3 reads TGTGCTAGTGGTTTGCCTGGGGTCACTGAAGCTTTCTTT. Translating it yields CASGLPGVTEAFF.

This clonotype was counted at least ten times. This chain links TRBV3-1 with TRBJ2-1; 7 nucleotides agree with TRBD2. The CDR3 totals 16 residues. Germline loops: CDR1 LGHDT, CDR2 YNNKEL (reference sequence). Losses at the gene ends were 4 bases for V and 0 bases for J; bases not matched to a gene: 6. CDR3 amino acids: CASSPLAATSYNEQFF. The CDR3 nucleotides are TGTGCCAGCAGCCCGCTAGCGGCAACCTCCTACAATGAGCAGTTCTTC.

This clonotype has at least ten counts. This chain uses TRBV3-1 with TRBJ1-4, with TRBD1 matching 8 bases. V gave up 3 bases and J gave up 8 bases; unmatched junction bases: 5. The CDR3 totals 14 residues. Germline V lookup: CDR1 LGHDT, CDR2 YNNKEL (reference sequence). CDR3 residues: CASSQGTGREKLFF. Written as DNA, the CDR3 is TGTGCCAGCAGCCAGGGGACAGGCCGAGAAAAACTGTTTTTT. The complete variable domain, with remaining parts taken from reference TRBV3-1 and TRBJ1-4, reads DTAVSQTPKYLVTQMGNDKSIKCEQNLGHDTMYWYKQDSKKFLKIMFSYNNKELIINETVPNRFSPKSPDKAHLNLHINSLELGDSAVYFCASSQGTGREKLFFGSGTQLSVL.

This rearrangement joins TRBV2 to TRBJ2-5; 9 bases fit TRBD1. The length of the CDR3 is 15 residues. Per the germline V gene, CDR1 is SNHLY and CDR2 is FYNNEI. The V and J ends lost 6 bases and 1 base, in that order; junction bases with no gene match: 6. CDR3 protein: CASSDGTGSQETQYF. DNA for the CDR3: TGTGCCAGCAGCGACGGGACAGGGTCCCAAGAGACCCAGTACTTC.

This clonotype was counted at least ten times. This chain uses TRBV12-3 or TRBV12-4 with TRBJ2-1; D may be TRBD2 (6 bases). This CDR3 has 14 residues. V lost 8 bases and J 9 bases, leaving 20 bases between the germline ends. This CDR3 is CASSRPLLAPEQFF. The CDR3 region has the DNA TGTGCCAGCTCAAGGCCCCTCCTAGCGCCTGAGCAGTTCTTC.

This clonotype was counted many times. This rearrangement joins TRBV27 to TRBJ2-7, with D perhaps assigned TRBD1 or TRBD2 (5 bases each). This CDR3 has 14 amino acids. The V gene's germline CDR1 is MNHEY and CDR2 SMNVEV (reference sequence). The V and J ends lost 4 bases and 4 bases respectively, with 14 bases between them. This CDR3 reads CASSWDPGRYEQYF. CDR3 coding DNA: TGTGCCAGCAGTTGGGACCCCGGCAGGTACGAGCAGTACTTC.

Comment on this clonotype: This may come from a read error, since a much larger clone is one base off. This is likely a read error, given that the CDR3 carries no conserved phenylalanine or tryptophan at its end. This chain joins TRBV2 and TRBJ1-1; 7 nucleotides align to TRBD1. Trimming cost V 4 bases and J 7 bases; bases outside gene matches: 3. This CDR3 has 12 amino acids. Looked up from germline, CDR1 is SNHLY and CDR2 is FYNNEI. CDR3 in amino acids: CASSGQGLEAFV. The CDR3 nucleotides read TGTGCCAGCAGTGGACAGGGCCTTGAAGCTTTCGTT.

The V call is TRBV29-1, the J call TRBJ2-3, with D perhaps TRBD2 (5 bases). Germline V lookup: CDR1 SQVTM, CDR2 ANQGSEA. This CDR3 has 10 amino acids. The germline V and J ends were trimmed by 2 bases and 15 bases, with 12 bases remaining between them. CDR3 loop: CSVENPGEYF. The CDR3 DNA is TGCAGCGTTGAAAATCCCGGGGAATATTTT.

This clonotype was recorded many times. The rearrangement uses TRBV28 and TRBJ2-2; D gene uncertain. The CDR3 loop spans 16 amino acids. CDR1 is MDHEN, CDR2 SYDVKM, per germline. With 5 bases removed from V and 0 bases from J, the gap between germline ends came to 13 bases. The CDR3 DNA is TGTGCCAGCAGTACACAATCCCACGCGAACACCGGGGAGCTGTTTTTT. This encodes CASSTQSHANTGELFF.

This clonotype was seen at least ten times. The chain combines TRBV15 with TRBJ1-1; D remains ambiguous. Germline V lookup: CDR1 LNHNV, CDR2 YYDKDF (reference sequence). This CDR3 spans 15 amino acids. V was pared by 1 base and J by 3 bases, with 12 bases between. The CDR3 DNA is TGTGCCACCAGCAGAGTAGAAAGGAGGGACACTGAAGCTTTCTTT. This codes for CATSRVERRDTEAFF.

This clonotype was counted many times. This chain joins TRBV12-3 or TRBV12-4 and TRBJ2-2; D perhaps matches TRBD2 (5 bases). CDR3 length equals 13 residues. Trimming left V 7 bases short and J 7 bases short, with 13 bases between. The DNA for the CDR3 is TGTGCCAGCACGCGGGCCCGTCACGGGGAGCTGTTTTTT. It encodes CASTRARHGELFF.

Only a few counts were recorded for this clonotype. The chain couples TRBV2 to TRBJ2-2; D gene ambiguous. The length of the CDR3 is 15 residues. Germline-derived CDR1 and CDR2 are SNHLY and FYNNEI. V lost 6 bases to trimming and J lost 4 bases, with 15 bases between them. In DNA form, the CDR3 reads TGTGCCAGCAGCTTGGAAGGGTTGGGCACCGGGGAGCTGTTTTTT. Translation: CASSLEGLGTGELFF.

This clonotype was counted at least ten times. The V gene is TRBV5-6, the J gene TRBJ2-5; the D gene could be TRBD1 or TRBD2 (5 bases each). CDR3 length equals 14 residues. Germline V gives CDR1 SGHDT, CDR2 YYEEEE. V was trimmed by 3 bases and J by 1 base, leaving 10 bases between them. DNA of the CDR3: TGTGCCAGCAGCTCATCCGGGGCCCAAGAGACCCAGTACTTC. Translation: CASSSSGAQETQYF.

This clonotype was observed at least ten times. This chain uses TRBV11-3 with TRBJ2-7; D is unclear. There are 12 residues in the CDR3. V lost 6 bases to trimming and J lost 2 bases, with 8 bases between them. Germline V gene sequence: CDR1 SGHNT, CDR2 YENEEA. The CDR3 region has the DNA TGTGCCAGCAGACGCGACACCTACGAGCAGTACTTC. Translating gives CASRRDTYEQYF.

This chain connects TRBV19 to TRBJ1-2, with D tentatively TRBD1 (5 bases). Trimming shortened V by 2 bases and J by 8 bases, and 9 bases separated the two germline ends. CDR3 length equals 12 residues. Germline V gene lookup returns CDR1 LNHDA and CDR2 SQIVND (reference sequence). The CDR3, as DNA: TGTGCCAGTAGTATAAGGGACGGCGGCTACACCTTC. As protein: CASSIRDGGYTF.

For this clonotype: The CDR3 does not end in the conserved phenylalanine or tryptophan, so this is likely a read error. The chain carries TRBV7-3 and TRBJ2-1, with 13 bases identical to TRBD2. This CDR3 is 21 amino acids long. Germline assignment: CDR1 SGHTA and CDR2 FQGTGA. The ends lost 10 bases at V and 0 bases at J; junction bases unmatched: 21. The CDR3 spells CANSRTSRTGLAGISYNEQFS. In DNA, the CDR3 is TGTGCCAACAGTCGAACTTCTCGCACGGGACTAGCGGGAATCTCCTACAATGAGCAGTTCTCC.

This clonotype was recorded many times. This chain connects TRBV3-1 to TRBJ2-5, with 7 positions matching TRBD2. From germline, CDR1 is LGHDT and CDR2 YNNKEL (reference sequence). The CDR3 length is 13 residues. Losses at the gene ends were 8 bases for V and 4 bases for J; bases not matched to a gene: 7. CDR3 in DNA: TGTGCCAGCGGCGGGAGTCAGGGAGAGACCCAGTACTTC. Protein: CASGGSQGETQYF.

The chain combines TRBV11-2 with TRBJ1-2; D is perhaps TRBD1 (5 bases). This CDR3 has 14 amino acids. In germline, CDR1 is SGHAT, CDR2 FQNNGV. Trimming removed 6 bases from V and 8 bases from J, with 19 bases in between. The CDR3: CASRPAGGKDGYTF. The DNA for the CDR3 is TGTGCCAGCAGACCGGCGGGGGGTAAAGACGGCTACACCTTC.

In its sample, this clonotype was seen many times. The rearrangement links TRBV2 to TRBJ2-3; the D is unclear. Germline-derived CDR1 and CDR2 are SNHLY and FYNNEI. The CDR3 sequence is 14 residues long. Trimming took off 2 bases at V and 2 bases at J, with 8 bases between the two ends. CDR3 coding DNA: TGTGCCAGCAGTGAAAACCGCGACACAGATACGCAGTATTTT. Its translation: CASSENRDTDTQYF. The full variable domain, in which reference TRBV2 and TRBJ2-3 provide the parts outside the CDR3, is EPEVTQTPSHQVTQMGQEVILRCVPISNHLYFYWYRQILGQKVEFLVSFYNNEISEKSEIFDDQFSVERPDGSNFTLKIRSTKLEDSAMYFCASSENRDTDTQYFGPGTRLTVL.

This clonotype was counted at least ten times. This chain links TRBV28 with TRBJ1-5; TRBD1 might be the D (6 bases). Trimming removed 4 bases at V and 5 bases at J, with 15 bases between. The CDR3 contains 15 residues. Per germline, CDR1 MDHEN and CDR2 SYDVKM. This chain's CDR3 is CASSSLMEGDQPQHF. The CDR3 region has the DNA TGTGCCAGCAGTTCTCTTATGGAGGGGGATCAGCCCCAGCATTTT.

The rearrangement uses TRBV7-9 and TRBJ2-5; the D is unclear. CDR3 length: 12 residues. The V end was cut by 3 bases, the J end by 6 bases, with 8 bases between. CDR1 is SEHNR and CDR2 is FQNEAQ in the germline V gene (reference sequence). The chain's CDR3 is CASSFFMQTQYF. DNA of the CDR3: TGTGCCAGCAGCTTTTTCATGCAGACCCAGTACTTC.

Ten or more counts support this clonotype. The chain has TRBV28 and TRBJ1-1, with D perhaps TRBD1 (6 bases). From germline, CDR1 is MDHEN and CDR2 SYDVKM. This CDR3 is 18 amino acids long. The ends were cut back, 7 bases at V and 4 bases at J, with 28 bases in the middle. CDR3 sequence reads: CASTSPIPRGQGGTEAFF. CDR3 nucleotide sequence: TGTGCCAGCACCTCCCCCATTCCCCGGGGGCAGGGCGGCACTGAAGCTTTCTTT.

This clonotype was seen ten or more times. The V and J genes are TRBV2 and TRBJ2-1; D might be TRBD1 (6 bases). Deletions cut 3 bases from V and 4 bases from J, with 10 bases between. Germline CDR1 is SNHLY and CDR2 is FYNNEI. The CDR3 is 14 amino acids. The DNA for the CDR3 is TGTGCCAGCAGTGACAGGACAGCATACAATGAGCAGTTCTTC. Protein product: CASSDRTAYNEQFF.

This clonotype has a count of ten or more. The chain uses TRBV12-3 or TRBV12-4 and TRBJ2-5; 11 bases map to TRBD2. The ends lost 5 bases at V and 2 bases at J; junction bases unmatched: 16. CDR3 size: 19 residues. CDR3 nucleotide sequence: TGTGCCAGCAGTCTCCGAGGGTCCGCGACTAGCGGGATACAAGAGACCCAGTACTTC. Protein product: CASSLRGSATSGIQETQYF.

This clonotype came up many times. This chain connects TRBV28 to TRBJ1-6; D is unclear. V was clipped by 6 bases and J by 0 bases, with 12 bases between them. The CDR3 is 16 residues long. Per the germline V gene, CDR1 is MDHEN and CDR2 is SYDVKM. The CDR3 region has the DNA TGTGCCAGCAGCCCGGCGGCCGGCTCCTATAATTCACCCCTCCACTTT. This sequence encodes CASSPAAGSYNSPLHF. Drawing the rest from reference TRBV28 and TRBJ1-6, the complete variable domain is DVKVTQSSRYLVKRTGEKVFLECVQDMDHENMFWYRQDPGLGLRLIYFSYDVKMKEKGDIPEGYSVSREKKERFSLILESASTNQTSMYLCASSPAAGSYNSPLHFGNGTRLTVT.

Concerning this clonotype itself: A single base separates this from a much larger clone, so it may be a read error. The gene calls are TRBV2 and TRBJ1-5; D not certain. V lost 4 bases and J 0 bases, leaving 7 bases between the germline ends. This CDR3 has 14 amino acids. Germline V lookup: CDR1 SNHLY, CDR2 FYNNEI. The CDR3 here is CASSAAYSNQPQHF. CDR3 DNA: TGTGCCAGCAGTGCCGCTTATAGCAATCAGCCCCAGCATTTT.

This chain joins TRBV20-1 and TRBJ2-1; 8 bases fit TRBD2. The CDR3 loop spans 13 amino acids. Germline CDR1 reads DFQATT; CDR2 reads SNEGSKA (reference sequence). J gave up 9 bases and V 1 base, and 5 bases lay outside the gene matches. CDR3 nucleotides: TGCAGTGCTAGAGCGGGAGGGCCTGGTGAGCAGTTCTTC. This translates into CSARAGGPGEQFF.

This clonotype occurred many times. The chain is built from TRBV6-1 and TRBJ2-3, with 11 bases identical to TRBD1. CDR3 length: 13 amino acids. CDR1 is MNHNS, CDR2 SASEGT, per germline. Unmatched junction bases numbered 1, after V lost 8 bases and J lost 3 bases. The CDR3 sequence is CASGQGATDTQYF. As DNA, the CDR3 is TGTGCCAGCGGACAGGGGGCAACAGATACGCAGTATTTT.

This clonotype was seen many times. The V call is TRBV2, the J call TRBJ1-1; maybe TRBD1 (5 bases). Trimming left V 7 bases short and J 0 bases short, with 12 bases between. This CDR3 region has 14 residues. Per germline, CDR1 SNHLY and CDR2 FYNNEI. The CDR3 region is CASIEQGVNTEAFF. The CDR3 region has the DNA TGTGCCAGCATCGAGCAGGGAGTGAACACTGAAGCTTTCTTT.

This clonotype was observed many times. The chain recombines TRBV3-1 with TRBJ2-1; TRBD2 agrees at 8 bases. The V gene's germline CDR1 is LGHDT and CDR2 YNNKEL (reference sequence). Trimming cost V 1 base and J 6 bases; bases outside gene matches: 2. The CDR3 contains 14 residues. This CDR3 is CASSQGSGSNEQFF. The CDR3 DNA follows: TGTGCCAGCAGCCAAGGGAGCGGGAGCAATGAGCAGTTCTTC.